This T cell receptor beta chain appears in the sequencing data of a study of T-cell reconstitution after alpha-beta-depleted transplantation in children. This clonotype has only a few counts. A TCRbeta library incorporating unique molecular identifiers was prepared. Each CDR3 protein is one row after TCRdb ran MiXCR on the PCR reads. This sample carries about 340,000 distinct CDR3 sequences, 10% of them seen once, and the ten largest clones take 2% to 3%. Germline CDR1 MDHEN, CDR2 SYDVKM. The CDR3 is 20 residues long. The ends lost 5 bases at V and 3 bases at J; junction bases unmatched: 21. V usage is TRBV28 and J usage is TRBJ2-1; 8 bases match TRBD2. The sample here was PBMCs from the stem cell graft donor, taken from the stem cell graft. The TCR was taken from a human donor who donated a stem cell graft to a child with acute lymphoblastic leukemia. CDR3 sequence reads: CASSTPRRSLADAIYNEQFF. Written as DNA, the CDR3 is TGTGCCAGCAGTACGCCAAGGAGGTCACTAGCGGACGCAATCTACAATGAGCAGTTCTTC.